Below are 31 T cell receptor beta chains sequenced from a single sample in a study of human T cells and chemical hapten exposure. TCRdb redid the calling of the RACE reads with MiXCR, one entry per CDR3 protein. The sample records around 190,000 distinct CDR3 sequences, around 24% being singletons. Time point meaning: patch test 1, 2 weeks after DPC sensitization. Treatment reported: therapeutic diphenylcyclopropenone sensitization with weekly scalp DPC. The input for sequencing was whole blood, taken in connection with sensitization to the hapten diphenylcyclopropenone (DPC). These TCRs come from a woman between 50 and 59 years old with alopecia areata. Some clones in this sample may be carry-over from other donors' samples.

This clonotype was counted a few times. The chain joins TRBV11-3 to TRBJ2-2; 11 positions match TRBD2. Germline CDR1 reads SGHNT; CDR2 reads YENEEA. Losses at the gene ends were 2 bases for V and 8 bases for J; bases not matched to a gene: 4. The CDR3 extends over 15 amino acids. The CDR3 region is CASSLTSGSAGELFF. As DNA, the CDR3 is TGTGCCAGCAGCTTAACTAGCGGGAGTGCGGGGGAGCTGTTTTTT. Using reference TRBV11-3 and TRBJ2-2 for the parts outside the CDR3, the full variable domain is EAGVVQSPRYKIIEKKQPVAFWCNPISGHNTLYWYLQNLGQGPELLIRYENEEAVDDSQLPKDRFSAERLKGVDSTLKIQPAELGDSAVYLCASSLTSGSAGELFFGEGSRLTVL.

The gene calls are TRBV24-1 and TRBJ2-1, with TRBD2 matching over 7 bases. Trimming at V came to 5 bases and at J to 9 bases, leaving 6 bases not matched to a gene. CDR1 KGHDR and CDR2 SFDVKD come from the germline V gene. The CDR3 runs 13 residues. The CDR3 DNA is TGTGCCACCAGTGGGGCGGGAGTCCCTGAGCAGTTCTTC. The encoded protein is CATSGAGVPEQFF.

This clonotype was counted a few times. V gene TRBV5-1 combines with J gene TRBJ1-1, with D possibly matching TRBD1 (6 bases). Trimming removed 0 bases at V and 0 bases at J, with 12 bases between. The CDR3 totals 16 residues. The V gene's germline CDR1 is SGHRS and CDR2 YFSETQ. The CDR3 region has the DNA TGCGCCAGCAGCTTGGGGGGGCCCTCCTTGAACACTGAAGCTTTCTTT. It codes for CASSLGGPSLNTEAFF. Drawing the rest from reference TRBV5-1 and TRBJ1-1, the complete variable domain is KAGVTQTPRYLIKTRGQQVTLSCSPISGHRSVSWYQQTPGQGLQFLFEYFSETQRNKGNFPGRFSGRQFSNSRSEMNVSTLELGDSALYLCASSLGGPSLNTEAFFGQGTRLTVV.

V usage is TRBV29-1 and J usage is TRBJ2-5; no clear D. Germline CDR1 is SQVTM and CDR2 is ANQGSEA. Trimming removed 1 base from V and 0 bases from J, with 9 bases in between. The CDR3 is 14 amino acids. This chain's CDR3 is CSVEGGRDQETQYF. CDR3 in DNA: TGCAGCGTTGAAGGCGGTCGGGACCAAGAGACCCAGTACTTC.

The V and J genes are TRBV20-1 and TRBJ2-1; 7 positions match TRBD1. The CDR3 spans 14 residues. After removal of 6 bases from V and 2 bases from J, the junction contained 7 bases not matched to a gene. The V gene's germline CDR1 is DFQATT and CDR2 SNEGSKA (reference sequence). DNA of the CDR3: TGCAGTGCCCGGGGACAGTTTACCTACAATGAGCAGTTCTTC. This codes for CSARGQFTYNEQFF.

CDR3 amino acids: CATTGPPYTGELFF. The CDR3 DNA reads as TGTGCCACCACCGGTCCTCCATACACCGGGGAGCTGTTTTTT. This chain links TRBV24-1 with TRBJ2-2, with no clear D. CDR1 and CDR2 (germline): KGHDR, SFDVKD. V was pared by 8 bases and J by 3 bases, with 12 bases between. CDR3 length equals 14 residues.

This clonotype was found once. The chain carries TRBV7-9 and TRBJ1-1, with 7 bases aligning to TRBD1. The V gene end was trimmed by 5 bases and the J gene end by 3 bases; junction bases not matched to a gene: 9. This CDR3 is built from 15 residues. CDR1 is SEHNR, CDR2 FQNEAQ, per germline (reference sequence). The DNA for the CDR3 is TGTGCCAGCAGCCCCCCGACAGGGCAGGACACTGAAGCTTTCTTT. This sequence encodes CASSPPTGQDTEAFF.

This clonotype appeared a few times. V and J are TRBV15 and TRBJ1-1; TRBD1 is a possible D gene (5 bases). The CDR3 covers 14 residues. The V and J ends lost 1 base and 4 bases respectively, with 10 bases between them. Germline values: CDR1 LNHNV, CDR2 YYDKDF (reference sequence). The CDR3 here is CATSRAGGLTEAFF. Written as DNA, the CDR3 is TGTGCCACCAGCAGAGCGGGGGGTCTCACTGAAGCTTTCTTT.

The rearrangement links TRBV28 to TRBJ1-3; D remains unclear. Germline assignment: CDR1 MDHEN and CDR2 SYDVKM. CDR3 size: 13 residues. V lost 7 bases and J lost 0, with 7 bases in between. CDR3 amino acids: CASKDDSGNTIYF. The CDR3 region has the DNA TGTGCCAGCAAAGACGACTCTGGAAACACCATATATTTT.

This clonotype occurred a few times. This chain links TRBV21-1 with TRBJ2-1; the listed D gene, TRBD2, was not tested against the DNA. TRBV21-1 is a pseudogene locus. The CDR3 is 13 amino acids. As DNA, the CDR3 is TGTGCCAGCGGGACTCCTGTGGGGTTTGAGCAGTTCTTC. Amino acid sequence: CASGTPVGFEQFF.

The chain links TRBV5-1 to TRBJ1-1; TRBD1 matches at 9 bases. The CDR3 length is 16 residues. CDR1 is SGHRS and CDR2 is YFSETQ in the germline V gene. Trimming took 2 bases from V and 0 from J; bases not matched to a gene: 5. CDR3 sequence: CASSFRQGELNTEAFF. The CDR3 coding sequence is TGCGCCAGCAGCTTCCGACAGGGGGAACTGAACACTGAAGCTTTCTTT.

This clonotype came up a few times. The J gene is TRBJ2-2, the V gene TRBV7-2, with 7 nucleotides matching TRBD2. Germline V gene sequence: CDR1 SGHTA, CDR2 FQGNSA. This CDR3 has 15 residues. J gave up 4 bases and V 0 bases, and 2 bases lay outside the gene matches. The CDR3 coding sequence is TGTGCCAGCAGCTTAGCGGGAGGGACCACCGGGGAGCTGTTTTTT. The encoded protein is CASSLAGGTTGELFF.

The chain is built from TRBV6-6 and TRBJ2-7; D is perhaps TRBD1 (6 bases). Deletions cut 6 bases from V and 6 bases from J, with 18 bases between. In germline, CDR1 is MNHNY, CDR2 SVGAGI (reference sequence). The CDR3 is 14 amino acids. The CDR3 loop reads CASSPAGAISEQYF. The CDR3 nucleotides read TGTGCCAGCAGCCCGGCAGGGGCGATCAGCGAGCAGTACTTC.

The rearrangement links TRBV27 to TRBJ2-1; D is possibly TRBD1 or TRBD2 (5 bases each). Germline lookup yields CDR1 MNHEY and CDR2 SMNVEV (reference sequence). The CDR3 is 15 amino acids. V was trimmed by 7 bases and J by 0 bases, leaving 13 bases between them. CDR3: CASTLVGDSYNEQFF. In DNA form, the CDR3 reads TGTGCCAGCACACTGGTGGGGGACTCCTACAATGAGCAGTTCTTC.

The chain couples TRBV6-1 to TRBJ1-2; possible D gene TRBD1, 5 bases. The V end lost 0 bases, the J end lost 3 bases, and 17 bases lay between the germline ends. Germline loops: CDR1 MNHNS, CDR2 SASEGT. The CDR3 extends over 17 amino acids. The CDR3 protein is CASSEAVGRQGYYGYTF. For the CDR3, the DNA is TGTGCCAGCAGTGAAGCAGTAGGTCGGCAGGGCTACTATGGCTACACCTTC.

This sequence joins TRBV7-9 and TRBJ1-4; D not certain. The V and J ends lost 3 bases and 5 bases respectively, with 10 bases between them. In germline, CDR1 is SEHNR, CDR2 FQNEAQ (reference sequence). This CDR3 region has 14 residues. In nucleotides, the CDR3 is TGTGCCAGCAGCTTCGAGGCGGTGAATGAAAAACTGTTTTTT. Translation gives CASSFEAVNEKLFF. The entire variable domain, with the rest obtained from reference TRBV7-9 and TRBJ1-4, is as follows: DTGVSQNPRHKITKRGQNVTFRCDPISEHNRLYWYRQTLGQGPEFLTYFQNEAQLEKSRLLSDRFSAERPKGSFSTLEIQRTEQGDSAMYLCASSFEAVNEKLFFGSGTQLSVL.

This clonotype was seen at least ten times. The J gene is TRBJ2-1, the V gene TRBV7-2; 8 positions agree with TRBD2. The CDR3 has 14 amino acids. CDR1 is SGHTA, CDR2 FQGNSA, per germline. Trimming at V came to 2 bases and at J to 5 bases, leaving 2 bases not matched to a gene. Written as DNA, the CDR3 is TGTGCCAGCAGCTTATCGGGAGGGCACAATGAGCAGTTCTTC. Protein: CASSLSGGHNEQFF.

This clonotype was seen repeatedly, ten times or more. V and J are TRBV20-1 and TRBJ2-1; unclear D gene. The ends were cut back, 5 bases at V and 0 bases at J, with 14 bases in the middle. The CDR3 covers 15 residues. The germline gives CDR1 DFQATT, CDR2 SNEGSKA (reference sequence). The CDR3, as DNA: TGCAGTGCTGTCCGACTGGAAAGCTCCTACAATGAGCAGTTCTTC. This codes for CSAVRLESSYNEQFF.

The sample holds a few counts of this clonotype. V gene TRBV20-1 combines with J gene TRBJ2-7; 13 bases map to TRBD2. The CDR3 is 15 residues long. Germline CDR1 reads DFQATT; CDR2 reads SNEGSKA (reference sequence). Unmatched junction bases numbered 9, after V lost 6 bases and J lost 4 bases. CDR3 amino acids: CSAGVPGLAGYEQYF. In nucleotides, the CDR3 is TGCAGTGCGGGGGTCCCGGGACTAGCGGGATACGAGCAGTACTTC.

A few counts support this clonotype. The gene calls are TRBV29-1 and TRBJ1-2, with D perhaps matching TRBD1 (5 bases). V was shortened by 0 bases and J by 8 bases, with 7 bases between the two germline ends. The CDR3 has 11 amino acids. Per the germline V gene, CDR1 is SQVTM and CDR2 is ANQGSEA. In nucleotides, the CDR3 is TGCAGCGTTGAAGACAGGGACGGCTACACCTTC. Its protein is CSVEDRDGYTF.

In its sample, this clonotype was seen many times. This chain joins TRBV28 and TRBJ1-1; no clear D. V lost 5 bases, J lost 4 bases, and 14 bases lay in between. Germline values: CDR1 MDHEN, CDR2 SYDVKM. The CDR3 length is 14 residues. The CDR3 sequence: CASSLDTFLTEAFF. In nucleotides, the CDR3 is TGTGCCAGCAGTCTAGACACATTTCTCACTGAAGCTTTCTTT.

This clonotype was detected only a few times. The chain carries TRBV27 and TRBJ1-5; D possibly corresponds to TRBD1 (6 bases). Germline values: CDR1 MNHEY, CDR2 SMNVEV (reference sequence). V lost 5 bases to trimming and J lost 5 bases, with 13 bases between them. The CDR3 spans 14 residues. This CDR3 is CASSVGTQYQPQHF. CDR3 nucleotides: TGTGCCAGCAGTGTCGGGACACAGTATCAGCCCCAGCATTTT.

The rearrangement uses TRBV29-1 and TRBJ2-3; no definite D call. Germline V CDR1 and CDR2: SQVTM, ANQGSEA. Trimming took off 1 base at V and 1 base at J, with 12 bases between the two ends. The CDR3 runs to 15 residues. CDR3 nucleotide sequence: TGCAGCGTTGAAGGATCGTGGCCCGGCACAGATACGCAGTATTTT. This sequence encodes CSVEGSWPGTDTQYF.

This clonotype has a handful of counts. The CDR3 bases are TGTGCCAGCAGCCTTACGACTAGCATGAGCTCCTACAATGAGCAGTTCTTC. Encoded protein: CASSLTTSMSSYNEQFF. V and J are TRBV7-2 and TRBJ2-1; 7 bases line up with TRBD2. Unmatched junction bases numbered 10, after V lost 5 bases and J lost 0 bases. CDR1 is SGHTA and CDR2 is FQGNSA in the germline V gene. CDR3 size: 17 residues.

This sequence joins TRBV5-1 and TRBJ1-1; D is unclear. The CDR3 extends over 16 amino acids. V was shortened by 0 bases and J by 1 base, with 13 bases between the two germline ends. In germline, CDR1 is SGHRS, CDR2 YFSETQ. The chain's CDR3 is CASSLGHLQGNTEAFF. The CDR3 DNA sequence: TGCGCCAGCAGCTTGGGACATTTACAAGGGAACACTGAAGCTTTCTTT.

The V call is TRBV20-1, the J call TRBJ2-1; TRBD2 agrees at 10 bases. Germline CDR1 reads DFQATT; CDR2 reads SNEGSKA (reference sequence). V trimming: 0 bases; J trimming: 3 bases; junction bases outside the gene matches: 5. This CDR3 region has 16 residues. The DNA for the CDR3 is TGCAGTGCTAGAGACCTCCGGACTAGCGGCTACAATGAGCAGTTCTTC. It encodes CSARDLRTSGYNEQFF.

This CDR3 reads CASSQMRGETQYF. In nucleotides, the CDR3 is TGTGCCAGCAGCCAAATGAGGGGTGAGACCCAGTACTTC. The chain joins TRBV3-1 to TRBJ2-5; D may match TRBD1 or TRBD2 (5 bases each). The CDR3 consists of 13 residues. Germline-derived CDR1 and CDR2 are LGHDT and YNNKEL (reference sequence). V shed 2 bases and J shed 5 bases, with 9 bases lying between them.

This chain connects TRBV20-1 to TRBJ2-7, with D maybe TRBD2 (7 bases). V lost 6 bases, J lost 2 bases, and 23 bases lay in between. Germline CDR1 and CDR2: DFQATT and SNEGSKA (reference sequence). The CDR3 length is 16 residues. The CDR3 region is CSAVDLRGLAAYEQYF. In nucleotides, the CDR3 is TGCAGTGCCGTAGATCTCAGGGGCCTAGCGGCCTACGAGCAGTACTTC.

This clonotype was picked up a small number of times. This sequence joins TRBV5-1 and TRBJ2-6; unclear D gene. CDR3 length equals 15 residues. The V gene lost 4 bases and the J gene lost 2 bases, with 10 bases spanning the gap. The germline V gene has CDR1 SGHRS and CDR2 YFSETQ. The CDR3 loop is CASSPTAPGANVLTF. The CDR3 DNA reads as TGCGCCAGCAGCCCCACTGCCCCTGGGGCCAACGTCCTGACTTTC.

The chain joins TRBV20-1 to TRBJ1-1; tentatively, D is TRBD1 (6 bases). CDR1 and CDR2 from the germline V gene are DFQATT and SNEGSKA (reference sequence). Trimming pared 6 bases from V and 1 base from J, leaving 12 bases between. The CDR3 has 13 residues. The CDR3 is CSASRQANTEAFF. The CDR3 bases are TGCAGTGCCTCCCGACAGGCGAACACTGAAGCTTTCTTT.

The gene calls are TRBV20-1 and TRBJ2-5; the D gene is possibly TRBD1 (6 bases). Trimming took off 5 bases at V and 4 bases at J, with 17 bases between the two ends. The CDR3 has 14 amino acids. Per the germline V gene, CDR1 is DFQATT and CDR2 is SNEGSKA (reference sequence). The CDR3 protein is CSAYYREGRETQYF. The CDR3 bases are TGCAGTGCTTACTACAGGGAAGGGCGAGAGACCCAGTACTTC.